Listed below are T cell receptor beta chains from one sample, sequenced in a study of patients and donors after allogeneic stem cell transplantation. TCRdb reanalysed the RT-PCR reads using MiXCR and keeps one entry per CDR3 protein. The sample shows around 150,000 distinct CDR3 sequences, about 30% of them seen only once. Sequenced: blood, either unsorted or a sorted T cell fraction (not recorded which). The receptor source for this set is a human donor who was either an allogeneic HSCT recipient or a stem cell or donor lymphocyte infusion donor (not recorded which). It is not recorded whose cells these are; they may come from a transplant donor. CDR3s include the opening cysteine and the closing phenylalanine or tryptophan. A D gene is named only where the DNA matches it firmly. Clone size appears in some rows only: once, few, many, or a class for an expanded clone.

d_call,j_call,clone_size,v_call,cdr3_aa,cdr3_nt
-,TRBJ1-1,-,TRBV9,CASISEDENTEAFF,TGTGCCAGCATTAGCGAGGATGAGAACACTGAAGCTTTCTTT
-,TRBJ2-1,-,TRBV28,CASSLVEQFF,TGTGCCAGCAGTTTGGTGGAGCAGTTCTTC
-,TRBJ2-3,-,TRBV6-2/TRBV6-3,CASSPSRGARTDTQYF,TGTGCCAGCAGTCCTTCTCGGGGGGCTCGCACAGATACGCAGTATTTT
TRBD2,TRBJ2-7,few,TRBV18,CASSPLRTSGTYEQYF,TGTGCCAGCTCACCATTGAGAACTAGCGGGACTTACGAGCAGTACTTC
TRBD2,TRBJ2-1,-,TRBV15,CATATGLAGVEQFF,TGTGCCACCGCTACAGGGCTAGCGGGAGTTGAGCAGTTCTTC
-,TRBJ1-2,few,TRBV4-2,CASSPPDPLTYGYTF,TGTGCCAGCAGCCCCCCGGACCCGCTTACCTATGGCTACACCTTC
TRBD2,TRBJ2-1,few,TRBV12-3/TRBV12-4,CASSLRPVAGGLEQFF,TGTGCCAGCAGTTTAAGGCCCGTAGCGGGAGGGCTTGAGCAGTTCTTC
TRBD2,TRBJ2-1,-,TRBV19,CASSRAGVVYEQFF,TGTGCCAGTAGTAGAGCGGGAGTGGTCTATGAGCAGTTCTTC
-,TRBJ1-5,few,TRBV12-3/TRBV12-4,CASSPLVWGSHQPQHF,TGTGCCAGCAGCCCTTTAGTTTGGGGGTCTCACCAGCCCCAGCATTTT
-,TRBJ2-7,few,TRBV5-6,CASSLGSTYEQYF,TGTGCCAGCAGCTTGGGCAGCACCTACGAGCAGTACTTC
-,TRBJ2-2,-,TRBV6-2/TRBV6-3,CASSYWGGELFF,TGTGCCAGCAGTTACTGGGGCGGGGAGCTGTTTTTT
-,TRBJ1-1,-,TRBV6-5,CASTQRVVGTEAFF,TGTGCCAGCACCCAAAGGGTGGTGGGCACTGAAGCTTTCTTT
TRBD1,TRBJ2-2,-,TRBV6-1,CASRRGQLNTGELFF,TGTGCCAGCAGGAGGGGACAGCTGAACACCGGGGAGCTGTTTTTT
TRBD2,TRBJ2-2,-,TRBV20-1,CSARGGSGTGELFF,TGCAGTGCTAGGGGCGGGAGTGGCACCGGGGAGCTGTTTTTT
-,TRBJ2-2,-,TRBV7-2,CASSSENTGELFF,TGTGCCAGCAGCTCAGAGAACACCGGGGAGCTGTTTTTT
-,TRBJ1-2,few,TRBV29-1,CSATEDDYGYTF,TGCAGCGCAACGGAGGATGACTATGGCTACACCTTC
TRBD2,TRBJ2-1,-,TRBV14,CASSQGGVYRQHNEQFF,TGTGCCAGCAGCCAGGGAGGGGTATACCGCCAACACAATGAGCAGTTCTTC
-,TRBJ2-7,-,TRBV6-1,CASKLSSFLSYEQYF,TGTGCCAGCAAACTATCTAGTTTTCTTTCCTACGAGCAGTACTTC
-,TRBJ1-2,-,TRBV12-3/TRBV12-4,CASSQPSLIGGLNYGYTF,TGTGCCAGCAGTCAACCTTCTCTGATTGGCGGTCTGAACTATGGCTACACCTTC
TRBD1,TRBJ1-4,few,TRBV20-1,CSARGQGNEKLFF,TGCAGTGCCAGGGGACAGGGTAATGAAAAACTGTTTTTT
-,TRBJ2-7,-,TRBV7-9,CASSLVGSRNEQYF,TGTGCCAGCAGCTTAGTTGGGAGTCGGAACGAGCAGTACTTC
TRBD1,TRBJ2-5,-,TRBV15,CATSRDQGQQETQYF,TGTGCCACCAGCAGAGATCAGGGACAGCAAGAGACCCAGTACTTC
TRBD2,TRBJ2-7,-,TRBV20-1,CSAQPGGVSYEQYF,TGCAGTGCTCAGCCGGGGGGGGTTTCCTACGAGCAGTACTTC